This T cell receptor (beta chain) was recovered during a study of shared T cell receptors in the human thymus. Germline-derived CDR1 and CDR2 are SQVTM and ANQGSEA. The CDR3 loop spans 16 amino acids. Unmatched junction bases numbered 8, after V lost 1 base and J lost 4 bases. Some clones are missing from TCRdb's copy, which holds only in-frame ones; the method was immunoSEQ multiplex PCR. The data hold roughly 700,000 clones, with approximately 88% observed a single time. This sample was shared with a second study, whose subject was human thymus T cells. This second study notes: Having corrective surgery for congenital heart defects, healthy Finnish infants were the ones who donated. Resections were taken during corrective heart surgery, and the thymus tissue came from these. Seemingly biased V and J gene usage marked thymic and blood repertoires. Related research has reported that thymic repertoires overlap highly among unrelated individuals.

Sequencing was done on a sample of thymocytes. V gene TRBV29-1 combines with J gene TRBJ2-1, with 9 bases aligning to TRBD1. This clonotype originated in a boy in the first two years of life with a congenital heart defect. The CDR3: CSVEGDQGTGYNEQFF. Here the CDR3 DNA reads TGCAGCGTTGAAGGGGACCAGGGGACAGGGTACAATGAGCAGTTCTTC.